This TCR beta chain was found in a study of response to subunit inactivated influenza vaccine. Regarding the study as a whole: It was the authors' suggestion that each seasonal influenza vaccination recruits few new T cells.

This clonotype was observed a few times. Its antigen is still unknown. TCRdb independently ran MiXCR on the RT-PCR reads; one entry per CDR3 protein. The table lists around 710,000 distinct CDR3 sequences, about 15% of them singletons. Trimming stripped 3 bases from V and 8 bases from J, with 8 bases between. The CDR3 covers 13 residues. J is TRBJ1-6 and V is TRBV12-3 or TRBV12-4; D not resolved. The material sequenced was PBMCs from blood, taken around 14 days before vaccination. The clonotype was recovered from a man aged 50-60 years who received an inactivated influenza vaccine. Here the CDR3 DNA reads TGTGCCAGCAGTTTTCTTGGGGATTCACCCCTCCACTTT. Its protein is CASSFLGDSPLHF.